This T cell receptor beta chain was profiled in a study of shared clonotypes between healthy human individuals. Study-level background: Each donor had three CD4 naive, three CD4 memory, two CD8 naive and one CD8 memory plate.

The method was immunoSEQ multiplex PCR; TCRdb's version includes in-frame clones alone and lacks a portion of them. The table lists around 600,000 clones, around 97% of them singletons, with 0.055% to 0.07% in the top ten. The V gene end was trimmed by 8 bases and the J gene end by 9 bases; junction bases not matched to a gene: 10. The CDR3 runs to 13 residues. Germline V CDR1 and CDR2: MDHEN, SYDVKM. In the CD4+ fraction, cells were divided into CD45RA+ naive and CD45RA-negative memory subsets. Study results and caveats: Owing to a small donor count, the genetic and exposure-history diversity represented was limited.

Concerning this clone: Antigen: not known.

This TCR derives from a young woman in good health. This chain links TRBV28 with TRBJ2-1; TRBD2 agrees at 7 bases. Sequencing was carried out using naive CD4+ T cells sorted from blood. Subset reported: CD45RA+ positively selected. The CDR3 spells CASLSGGGLEQFF. As DNA, the CDR3 is TGTGCCAGCCTTAGTGGGGGAGGGCTTGAGCAGTTCTTC.